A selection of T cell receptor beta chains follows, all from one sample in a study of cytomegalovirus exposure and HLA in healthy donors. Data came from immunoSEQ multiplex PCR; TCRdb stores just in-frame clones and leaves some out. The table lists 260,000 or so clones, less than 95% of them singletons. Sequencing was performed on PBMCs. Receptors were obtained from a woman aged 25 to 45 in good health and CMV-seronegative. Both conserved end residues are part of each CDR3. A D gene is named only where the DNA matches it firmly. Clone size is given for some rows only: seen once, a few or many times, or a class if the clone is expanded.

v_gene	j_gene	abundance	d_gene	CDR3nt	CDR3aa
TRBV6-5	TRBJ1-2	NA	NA	TGTGCCAGCAGTGTCGCCCCCCCGGGCTACACCTTC	CASSVAPPGYTF
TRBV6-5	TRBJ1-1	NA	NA	TGTGCCAGCAAACGAGCGAATTTACAGGGTCCTGAAGCTTTCTTT	CASKRANLQGPEAFF
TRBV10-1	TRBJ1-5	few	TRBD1	TGCGCCAGCACCGAAATATCGGACAGGGTAGGCAATCAGCCCCAGCATTTT	CASTEISDRVGNQPQHF
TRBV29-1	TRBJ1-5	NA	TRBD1	TGCAGCGTCGCGGACAGGGATAGCAATCAGCCCCAGCATTTT	CSVADRDSNQPQHF
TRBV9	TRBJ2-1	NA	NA	TGTGCCAGCAGCCCCAGGGGGGACAATGAGCAGTTCTTC	CASSPRGDNEQFF
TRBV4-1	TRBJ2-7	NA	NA	TGCGCCAGCAGAGGAAGGGGTCCCTACGAGCAGTACTTC	CASRGRGPYEQYF
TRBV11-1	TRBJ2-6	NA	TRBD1	TGTGCCAGCAGCTTAATTCAAGGGGGCTTTGGGGCCAACGTCCTGACTTTC	CASSLIQGGFGANVLTF
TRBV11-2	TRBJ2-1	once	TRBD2	TGTGCCAGCAGCTTAGAAGGACTAGCGGAGAGCTCCTACAATGAGCAGTTCTTC	CASSLEGLAESSYNEQFF
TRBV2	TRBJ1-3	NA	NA	TGTGCCAGCACCTCCCTGATAAGGGTTGGAAACACCATATATTTT	CASTSLIRVGNTIYF
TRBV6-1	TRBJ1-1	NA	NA	TGTGCCAGCAGTGATCGGCGGAACACTGAAGCTTTCTTT	CASSDRRNTEAFF
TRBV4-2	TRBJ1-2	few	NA	TGTGCCAGCAGCCAAGAAATCGGACAAGCTAACTATGGCTACACCTTC	CASSQEIGQANYGYTF
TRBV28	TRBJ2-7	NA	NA	TGTGCCAGCAGTTCGGTCGCGGACTACGAGCAGTACTTC	CASSSVADYEQYF
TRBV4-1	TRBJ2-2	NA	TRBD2	TGCGCCAGCAGCCCTTGGACTAGCGGGACGAACACCGGGGAGCTGTTTTTT	CASSPWTSGTNTGELFF
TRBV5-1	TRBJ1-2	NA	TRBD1	TGCGCCAGCAGCTTGGAGGGACAGGGTGGCTACACCTTC	CASSLEGQGGYTF
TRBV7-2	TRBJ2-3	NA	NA	TGTGCCAGCAGCCTGATGATCACCATAAGCCAAGATACGCAGTATTTT	CASSLMITISQDTQYF
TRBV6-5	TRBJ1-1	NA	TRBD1	TGTGCCAGCAGCTCAGACCCCCACACCTACAGGGGTATCTTT	CASSSDPHTYRGIF
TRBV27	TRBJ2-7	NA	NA	TGTGCCAGCCGGGTCGGCTACGAGCAGTACTTC	CASRVGYEQYF
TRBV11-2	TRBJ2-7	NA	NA	TGTGCCAGCAGCTCATTACCACGAGGCTCCTACGAGCAGTACTTC	CASSSLPRGSYEQYF
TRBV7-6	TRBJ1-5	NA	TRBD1	TGTGCCAGCAGCTTAGAAAGGACAGGGCAGCCCCAGCATTTT	CASSLERTGQPQHF
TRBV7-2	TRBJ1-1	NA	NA	TGTGCCAGCGGATCGACCGGGGTGAAAGCTTTCTTT	CASGSTGVKAFF
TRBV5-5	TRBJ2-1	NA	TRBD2	TGTGCCAGCAGCTTGGCGACTAGCACCAACAATGAGCAGTTCTTC	CASSLATSTNNEQFF
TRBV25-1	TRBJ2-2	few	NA	TGTGCCAGCAGTGAAATAGTGGTCGGGGAGCTGTTTTTT	CASSEIVVGELFF
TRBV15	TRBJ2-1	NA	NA	TGTGCCACCAGCAGTACCAGGGTTTACAATGAGCAGTTCTTC	CATSSTRVYNEQFF
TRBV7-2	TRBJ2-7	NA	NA	TGTGCCAGCAGCTTTCAGCGGCTGATCTACGAGCAGTACTTC	CASSFQRLIYEQYF
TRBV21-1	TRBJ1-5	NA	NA	TGTGCCAGCAGCAAAAGGCCGGACGGACATTTAGGGCCCCAGCATTTT	CASSKRPDGHLGPQHF
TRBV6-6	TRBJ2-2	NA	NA	TGTGCCAGCAGTGTTAGCGGGGAGCTGTTTTTT	CASSVSGELFF
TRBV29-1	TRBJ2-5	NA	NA	TGCAGCGTACACGTCATTTATGGGGAGACCCAGTACTTC	CSVHVIYGETQYF
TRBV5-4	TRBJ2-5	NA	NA	TGTGCCAGCAGCTTGGGTCTAGCGTTAGAGACCCAGTACTTC	CASSLGLALETQYF
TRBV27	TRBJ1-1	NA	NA	TGTGCCAGCAGTTCAGGGCCCGGCACTGAAGCTTTCTTT	CASSSGPGTEAFF
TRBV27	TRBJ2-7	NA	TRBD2	TGTGCCAGCAGTCCGAGGACTAGCGCGATCTACGAGCAGTACTTC	CASSPRTSAIYEQYF
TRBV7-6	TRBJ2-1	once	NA	TGTGCCAGCAGCTTAGCGGACGCCTACAATGAGCAGTTCTTC	CASSLADAYNEQFF
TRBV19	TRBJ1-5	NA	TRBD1	TGTGCCAGCACGACAGGGACAAGGAGCAATCAGCCCCAGCATTTT	CASTTGTRSNQPQHF
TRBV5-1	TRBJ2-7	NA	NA	TGCGCCAGCAGCTCGATAGACGGAACCTACGAGCAGTACTTC	CASSSIDGTYEQYF
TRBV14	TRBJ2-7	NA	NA	TGTGCCAGCAGCCAAGATACAAGGCCCTACGAGCAGTACTTC	CASSQDTRPYEQYF
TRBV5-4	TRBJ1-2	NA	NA	TGTGCCAGCAGGCCCGACAGCATAGCTAACTATGGCTACACCTTC	CASRPDSIANYGYTF
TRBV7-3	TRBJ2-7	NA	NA	TGTGCCAGCAGCTTAAGGGCTAGCTCCCTCACCTACGAGCAGTACTTC	CASSLRASSLTYEQYF
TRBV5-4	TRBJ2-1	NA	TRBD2	TGTGCCAGCAGTCACCGACTAGCGAAAAGCTCCTACAATGAGCAGTTCTTC	CASSHRLAKSSYNEQFF
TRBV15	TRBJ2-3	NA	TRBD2	TGTGCCACCAGCAGAGATACCGGGGGGGGCGGAGATACGCAGTATTTT	CATSRDTGGGGDTQYF
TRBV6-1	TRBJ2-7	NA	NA	TGTGCCAGCAGTGAAGTTCCCATAGAAAAGATCCCGAGATACGAGCAGTACTTC	CASSEVPIEKIPRYEQYF
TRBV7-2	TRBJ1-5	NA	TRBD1	TGTGCCAGCAGCAACAGCAGGGGGCGCGGTCAGCCCCAGCATTTT	CASSNSRGRGQPQHF
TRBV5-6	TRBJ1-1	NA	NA	TGTGCCAGCAGCTTGGTTGGTTCGAACACTGAAGCTTTCTTT	CASSLVGSNTEAFF
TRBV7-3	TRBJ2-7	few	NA	TGTGCCAGCAGCGAGACCGGGCCCAGCTACGAGCAGTACTTC	CASSETGPSYEQYF
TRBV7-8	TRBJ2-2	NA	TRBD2	TGTGCCAGCAGCTCTTCTAGCGGGAGGGCTAGGGGCGGGGAGCTGTTTTTT	CASSSSSGRARGGELFF
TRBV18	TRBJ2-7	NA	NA	TGTGCCAGCTCACCAGGGGAAACCTACGAGCAGTACTTC	CASSPGETYEQYF
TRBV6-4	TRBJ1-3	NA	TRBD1	TGTGCCAGCAGTGACCTGCCCAGGGGGCCCTCCGAAAACACCATATATTTT	CASSDLPRGPSENTIYF
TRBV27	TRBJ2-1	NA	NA	TGTGCCAGCAGTTCGCCCCCACCGGGGCGCCCCGATGAGCAGTTCTTC	CASSSPPPGRPDEQFF
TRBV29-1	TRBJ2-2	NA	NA	TGCAGCGTTGAAGTAACCGGGGAGCTGTTTTTT	CSVEVTGELFF
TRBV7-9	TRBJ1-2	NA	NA	TGTGCCAGCAGCTTAGCGCGGGACACTGGCTACACCTTC	CASSLARDTGYTF
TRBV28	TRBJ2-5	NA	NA	TGTGCCAGCAGTCCGTCCGCCCTAGCGCCGGACGAAGAGACCCAGTACTTC	CASSPSALAPDEETQYF
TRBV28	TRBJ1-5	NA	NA	TGTGCCAGCAAGGAGGGCGTAAATCAGCCCCAGCATTTT	CASKEGVNQPQHF
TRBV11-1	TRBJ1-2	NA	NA	TGTGCCAGCAGCTCCCTCGGCGGCTACACCTTC	CASSSLGGYTF
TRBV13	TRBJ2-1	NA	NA	TGTGCCAGCAGCTTAGGGGCCCATGGGGCGAAGGATGAGCAGTTCTTC	CASSLGAHGAKDEQFF
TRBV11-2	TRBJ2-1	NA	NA	TGTGCCAGCAGTTTTGGGGGCGAGGCCTCCTACAATGAGCAGTTCTTC	CASSFGGEASYNEQFF
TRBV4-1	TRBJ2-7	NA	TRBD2	TGCGCCAGCAGCCAAGCTATTACTAGCGGGGACTACGAGCAGTACTTC	CASSQAITSGDYEQYF
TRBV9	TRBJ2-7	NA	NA	TGTGCCAGCAGCCAAACAGGAAGGAGCGAGCAGTACTTC	CASSQTGRSEQYF
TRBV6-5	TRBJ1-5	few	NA	TGTGCCAGCAGTCCAGGCGGGTATCAGCCCCAGCATTTT	CASSPGGYQPQHF
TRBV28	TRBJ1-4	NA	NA	TGTGGGAGAAGGGGGGGCGCATCAAATGAAAAACTGTTTTTT	CGRRGGASNEKLFF
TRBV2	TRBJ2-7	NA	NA	TGTGCCAGCAGTGTGGCAGGGAGGAACGAGCAGTACTTC	CASSVAGRNEQYF
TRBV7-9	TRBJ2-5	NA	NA	TGTGCCAGCAGCTTAGGGGGTCTGGAAGAGACCCAGTACTTC	CASSLGGLEETQYF